This TCR beta chain is from a study of CD8 T cells in ankylosing spondylitis. Study-wide results and caveats: Enrichment of disease-linked clones was reportedly significant in matched ankylosing spondylitis synovial fluid. A TCR beta motif of roughly 8 highly homologous variants seemed to mark ankylosing spondylitis blood. CD8+ by phenotype, disease-linked clones were relatively rare in peripheral blood.

This clonotype appeared many times. What it recognizes is unknown. Germline assignment: CDR1 SGHKS and CDR2 YYEKEE (reference sequence). The CDR3 consists of 16 residues. V gave up 1 base and J gave up 0 bases, with 11 bases separating them. 5'-RACE, quantitative and with molecular barcodes, yielded the TCR beta libraries. TCRdb ran MiXCR on the 5' RACE reads and lists one entry per CDR3 protein. This table holds some 130,000 distinct CDR3 sequences, more than 5.5% found once. The chain carries TRBV5-5 and TRBJ1-3; the D is unclear. Sequencing input: blood, either unsorted or a sorted T cell fraction (not recorded which). The clonotype originates from a female donor with ankylosing spondylitis or in good health (not recorded which). DNA of the CDR3: TGTGCCAGCAGCTTGACTCTGAGCCACTCTGGAAACACCATATATTTT. It encodes CASSLTLSHSGNTIYF.